This TCR beta chain was profiled in a study of blood T cells in healthy people across ages. Across the study: Capture via template switching afforded approximately one barcoded beta molecule per two T cells.

Remarks on this clonotype: Its target is not known.

Isolated per sample were at least 6 million PBMCs. Using a J-beta primer mix together with a sample-barcoded 5' primer, a second PCR was run for roughly 6 to 11 cycles. Each CDR3 protein is one row after TCRdb ran MiXCR on the 5' RACE reads. The table has about 800,000 distinct CDR3 sequences, roughly 25% seen once; the top ten hold under 4.5%. Study-wide findings and caveats: As age increased, TCR beta diversity per million T cells fell in a roughly linear fashion.

Trimming removed 0 bases at V and 6 bases at J, with 10 bases between. This CDR3 has 14 amino acids. Germline values: CDR1 MNHNY, CDR2 SVGAGI (reference sequence). The same specimen was also included in a second study, on T cells of mothers and their children.

The V and J genes are TRBV6-6 and TRBJ2-3; possible D gene TRBD1, 6 bases. The sequence was collected from a boy aged 10-17 years in good health. The sequenced sample was blood. CDR3 amino acids: CASSYSQGLDTQYF. CDR3 DNA: TGTGCCAGCAGTTACTCGCAGGGGCTGGATACGCAGTATTTT.